Here is one T cell receptor (beta chain) with its context. Trimming took 10 bases from V and 1 from J; bases not matched to a gene: 14. There are 18 residues in the CDR3. Germline-derived CDR1 and CDR2 are ENHRY and SYGVKD. This entry comes from a study of blood T cell repertoires in COVID-19. Study-level background: Both acute and convalescent COVID-19 samples were obtained from the United States, Italy and Spain.

In the source study's methods: Estimated nucleated cell counts came from reference gene primer amplification. The method was immunoSEQ multiplex PCR; TCRdb's version includes in-frame clones alone and lacks a portion of them. For V, J and clone size, that table is used; D and trimming come from the DNA. The sample holds about 63,000 clones; more than 75% are singletons and the top ten take around 5%. The receptor was isolated from a man aged 45-65 years with active COVID-19. The sample comprised peripheral blood. The chain has TRBV10-3 and TRBJ2-1; 12 bases map to TRBD1. CDR3 amino acids: CATWDRGQSGVSYNEQFF. The CDR3 coding sequence is TGTGCCACCTGGGACAGGGGGCAAAGCGGGGTTTCCTACAATGAGCAGTTCTTC.